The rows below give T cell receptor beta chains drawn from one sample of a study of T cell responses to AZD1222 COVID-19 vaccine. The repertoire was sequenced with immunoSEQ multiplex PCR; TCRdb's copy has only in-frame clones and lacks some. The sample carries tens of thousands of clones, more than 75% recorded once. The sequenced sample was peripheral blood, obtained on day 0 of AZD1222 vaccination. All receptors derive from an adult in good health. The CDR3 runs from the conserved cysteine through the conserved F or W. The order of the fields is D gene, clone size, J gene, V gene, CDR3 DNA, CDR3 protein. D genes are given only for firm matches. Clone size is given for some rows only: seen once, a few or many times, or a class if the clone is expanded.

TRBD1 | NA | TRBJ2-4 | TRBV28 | TGTGCCAGCAGTTTGGGACAGGACAACATTCAGTACTTC | CASSLGQDNIQYF
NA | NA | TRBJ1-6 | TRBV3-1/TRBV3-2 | TGTGCCAGCAGTCTATTCGACAGTAGGGGTACCGATAATTCACCCCTCCACTTT | CASSLFDSRGTDNSPLHF
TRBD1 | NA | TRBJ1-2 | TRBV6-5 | TGTGCCAGCAGTTACGCCCGGACAGGGGAGGGCTACACCTTC | CASSYARTGEGYTF
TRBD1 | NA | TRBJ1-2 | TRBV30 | TGTGCCTGGAGATGGACAGGGGGCCGGTATGGCTACACCTTC | CAWRWTGGRYGYTF
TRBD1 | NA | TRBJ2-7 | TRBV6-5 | TGTGCCAGCAGTTACGGGGCGACAGGGATTGCGTACGAGCAGTACTTC | CASSYGATGIAYEQYF
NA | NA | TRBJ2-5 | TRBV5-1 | TGCGCCAGCAGCTTGGGCTTGGGTGGGGGTCGAGAGACCCAGTACTTC | CASSLGLGGGRETQYF
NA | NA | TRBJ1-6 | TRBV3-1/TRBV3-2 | TGTGCCAGCAGCCAAGATTGGGTCAGGGGTAATTCACCCCTCCACTTT | CASSQDWVRGNSPLHF
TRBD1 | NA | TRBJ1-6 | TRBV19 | TGTGCCAGTAGTATCCGGGACAGCTTGCGCTCACCCCTCCACTTT | CASSIRDSLRSPLHF
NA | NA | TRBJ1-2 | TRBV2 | TGTGCCAGCACCAGGGGACCGAAAGCGGACTATGGCTACACCTTC | CASTRGPKADYGYTF
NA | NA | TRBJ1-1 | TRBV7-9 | TGTGCCAGCAGCCTAAACCTTTTGGCTGAAGCTTTCTTT | CASSLNLLAEAFF
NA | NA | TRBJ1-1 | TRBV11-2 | TGTGCCAGCACTCGGGCACCTGTTAACACTGAAGCTTTCTTT | CASTRAPVNTEAFF
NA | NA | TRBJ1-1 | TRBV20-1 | TGCAGTGTAGATACGGACTCAGCTTTCTTT | CSVDTDSAFF
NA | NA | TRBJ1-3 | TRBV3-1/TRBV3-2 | TGTGCCAGCAGCCTCGAGGGAAGTTACTCTGGAAACACCATATATTTT | CASSLEGSYSGNTIYF
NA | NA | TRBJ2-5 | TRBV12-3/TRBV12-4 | TGTGCCAGCAGTCCCGTAGGCCTTTCGACCCAGTACTTC | CASSPVGLSTQYF
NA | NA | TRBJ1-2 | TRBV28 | TGTGCCAGCAGCCATCGGGACGGAGTTAACTATGGCTACACCTTC | CASSHRDGVNYGYTF
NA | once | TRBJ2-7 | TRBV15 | TGTGCCACCAGCAAGGATGCCACAGGGGAACCGGGACTCCCCTCCTACGAGCAGTACTTC | CATSKDATGEPGLPSYEQYF
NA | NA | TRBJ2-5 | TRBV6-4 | TGTGCCAGCAGTGCCTCAACACGGGACCACGGAAGAGAGACCCAGTACTTC | CASSASTRDHGRETQYF
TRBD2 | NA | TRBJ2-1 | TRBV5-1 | TGCGCCAGCAGCTTGGTAGCGGGAGGGTCCGATGAGCAGTTCTTC | CASSLVAGGSDEQFF
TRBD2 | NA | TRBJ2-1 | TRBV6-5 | TGTGCCACGGGGGGACTAGCGAACAATGAGCAGTTCTTC | CATGGLANNEQFF
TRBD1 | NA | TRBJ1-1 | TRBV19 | TGTGCCAGTCGACAGGGGGCCTCGAACACTGAAGCTTTCTTT | CASRQGASNTEAFF
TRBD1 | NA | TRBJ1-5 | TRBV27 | TGTGCCAGCAGTGACAGGGGGCTTGGGAGCAATCAGCCCCAGCATTTT | CASSDRGLGSNQPQHF
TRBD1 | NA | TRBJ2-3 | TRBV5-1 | TGCGCCAGCAGAAAGACAGGGTTGGGAGATACGCAGTATTTT | CASRKTGLGDTQYF